This T cell receptor (beta chain) is from a study of cytomegalovirus exposure and HLA in healthy donors. Overall study findings and caveats: A previous analysis found most TCR beta V segments productive roughly 87% or roughly 30% of the time.

Points on this clone: Its target is unknown.

CDR3 length: 14 residues. Between the trimmed V and J ends, which lost 0 bases and 3 bases, there was a span of 9 bases. Germline CDR1 is SGHTS and CDR2 is YDEGEE. The PCR employed 60 Vbeta primers together with 13 Jbeta primers. Assay used: immunoSEQ multiplex PCR; TCRdb lists only in-frame clones, some missing. The repertoire holds 210,000 or so clones, with about three quarters as singletons. Sequencing input: PBMCs. The clonotype was recovered from a woman between 55 and 75 years old in good health and CMV-seropositive. This chain joins TRBV5-8 and TRBJ1-2; D unresolved. The CDR3: CASSLVGVYYGYTF. CDR3 DNA: TGTGCCAGCAGCTTGGTCGGGGTCTACTATGGCTACACCTTC.